These 13 T cell receptor beta chains were all obtained from the same sample, sequenced in a study of technical replicates of blood from a handful of donors. Generated by immunoSEQ multiplex PCR, the TCRdb table keeps only in-frame clones and is missing some. The sample has about 50,000 clones; 90% to 97% are singletons. The sequenced sample consisted of T cells isolated from PBMCs. Receptor source: a human donor in good health.

The CDR3 sequence: CASSQGASGGYEQYF. CDR3 bases: TGCGCCAGCAGCCAAGGGGCTAGCGGGGGCTACGAGCAGTACTTC. The chain is built from TRBV4-3 and TRBJ2-7; 10 bases match TRBD2. The trim removed 1 base at V and 3 bases at J, leaving 3 bases unmatched. The CDR3 runs to 15 residues. Germline V gene data show CDR1 as LGHNA and CDR2 as YSLEER.

The V and J genes are TRBV6-5 and TRBJ1-2; 7 positions match TRBD1. The CDR3 has 16 amino acids. The J segment lost 3 bases and the V segment lost 3 bases, leaving 10 bases of the junction unmatched. Looked up from germline, CDR1 is MNHEY and CDR2 is SVGAGI. The DNA for the CDR3 is TGTGCCAGCAGTTATATAAGACAGGGCGGCGACTATGGCTACACCTTC. This translates into CASSYIRQGGDYGYTF.

The chain recombines TRBV29-1 with TRBJ1-2; a possible D gene is TRBD1 (5 bases). Germline V lookup: CDR1 SQVTM, CDR2 ANQGSEA. CDR3 size: 15 residues. Trimming took off 6 bases at V and 10 bases at J, with 27 bases between the two ends. CDR3 DNA: TGCAGCGTCGATGGGGCAGGTATTCTAGGGATCGACTACACCTTC. This gives the protein CSVDGAGILGIDYTF.

The CDR3 is CASSRRLEETQYF. CDR3 sequence (DNA): TGTGCCAGTAGTCGCCGACTGGAGGAGACCCAGTACTTC. This chain connects TRBV19 to TRBJ2-5, with D hard to call. V was shortened by 5 bases and J by 5 bases, with 12 bases between the two germline ends. The CDR3 is made up of 13 amino acids. Germline loops: CDR1 LNHDA, CDR2 SQIVND (reference sequence).

The chain joins TRBV19 to TRBJ2-5; 8 nucleotides line up with TRBD1. The CDR3 is 16 amino acids. J was trimmed by 5 bases and V by 4 bases; bases with no gene match: 12. From germline, CDR1 is LNHDA and CDR2 SQIVND (reference sequence). Here the CDR3 DNA reads TGTGCCAGTAGTAATCTCCGGCAGGGGGCACGGGAGACCCAGTACTTC. Translation gives CASSNLRQGARETQYF.

V and J are TRBV6-6 and TRBJ2-7; 7 bases are a match to TRBD1. Per germline, CDR1 MNHNY and CDR2 SVGAGI (reference sequence). J gave up 0 bases and V 4 bases, and 3 bases lay outside the gene matches. There are 14 residues in the CDR3. CDR3 in DNA: TGTGCCAGCAGTTCGACAGGGAGCTCCTACGAGCAGTACTTC. It specifies CASSSTGSSYEQYF.

CDR3 region: CASSPSGSLYGYTF. The CDR3 DNA reads as TGTGCCAGCTCACCGTCCGGGAGCCTTTATGGCTACACCTTC. The V gene is TRBV18, the J gene TRBJ1-2; D is unclear. The V end lost 3 bases, the J end lost 5 bases, and 13 bases lay between the germline ends. This CDR3 contains 14 residues. CDR1 KGHSH and CDR2 LQKENI come from the germline V gene.

The chain recombines TRBV7-7 with TRBJ1-1; perhaps TRBD1 as D (6 bases). V was cut by 5 bases and J by 1 base, with 8 bases left in between. Germline CDR1 reads SSHAT; CDR2 reads FNYEAQ (reference sequence). The CDR3 spans 13 residues. The CDR3 nucleotides read TGTGCCAGCAGCGTGGGGGCGAACACTGAAGCTTTCTTT. It encodes CASSVGANTEAFF. Full variable domain (outside the CDR3, taken from reference TRBV7-7 and TRBJ1-1): GAGVSQSPRYKVTKRGQDVTLRCDPISSHATLYWYQQALGQGPEFLTYFNYEAQPDKSGLPSDRFSAERPEGSISTLTIQRTEQRDSAMYRCASSVGANTEAFFGQGTRLTVV.

This clone was observed a single time. CDR3 loop: CASSIGGPYEQYF. CDR3 DNA: TGTGCCAGCAGTATCGGGGGACCCTACGAGCAGTACTTC. V gene TRBV2 combines with J gene TRBJ2-7; D is perhaps TRBD2 (6 bases). Germline loops: CDR1 SNHLY, CDR2 FYNNEI. The CDR3 covers 13 residues. Trimming took off 5 bases at V and 2 bases at J, with 10 bases between the two ends.

The V call is TRBV4-3, the J call TRBJ2-1; D is perhaps TRBD1 (5 bases). Germline CDR1 LGHNA, CDR2 YSLEER. V lost 2 bases to trimming and J lost 6 bases, with 14 bases between them. The CDR3 loop spans 15 amino acids. CDR3 sequence: CASSQKLGVGNEQFF. The CDR3 DNA reads TGCGCCAGCAGCCAAAAGCTAGGGGTGGGCAATGAGCAGTTCTTC.

The chain recombines TRBV9 with TRBJ1-2, with 9 positions matching TRBD1. Trimming took 0 bases from V and 8 from J; bases not matched to a gene: 5. CDR1 and CDR2 (germline): SGDLS, YYNGEE. This CDR3 contains 14 residues. CDR3 loop: CASSVVGQGKGYTF. For the CDR3, the DNA is TGTGCCAGCAGCGTAGTAGGACAGGGGAAAGGCTACACCTTC. The entire variable domain, with the rest obtained from reference TRBV9 and TRBJ1-2, is as follows: DSGVTQTPKHLITATGQRVTLRCSPRSGDLSVYWYQQSLDQGLQFLIQYYNGEERAKGNILERFSAQQFPDLHSELNLSSLELGDSALYFCASSVVGQGKGYTFGSGTRLTVV.

This clone was detected only once. This chain connects TRBV29-1 to TRBJ1-1; 10 bases fit TRBD1. With V trimmed by 7 bases and J by 2 bases, 1 base remained unmatched. Per germline, CDR1 SQVTM and CDR2 ANQGSEA. The CDR3 sequence is 12 residues long. The chain's CDR3 is CSGDRGNTEAFF. CDR3 nucleotides: TGCAGCGGGGACAGGGGAAACACTGAAGCTTTCTTT.

This chain joins TRBV10-1 and TRBJ2-7; D unclear. With 10 bases removed from V and 1 base from J, the gap between germline ends came to 14 bases. The CDR3 runs to 13 residues. In germline, CDR1 is WNHNN, CDR2 SYGVQD (reference sequence). The CDR3: CATASSVSYEQYF. CDR3 coding DNA: TGCGCCACCGCGAGTTCGGTGTCCTACGAGCAGTACTTC.